These 5 T cell receptor beta chains were sequenced from one sample in a study of post-analysis software for immune sequencing data. The TCR beta cDNA libraries contained unique molecular identifiers. MiXCR, applied by TCRdb to the PCR reads, yields one record per CDR3 protein. The table has about 810,000 distinct CDR3 sequences, roughly half seen once. Study observations and caveats: TRBV segments more frequent in patients than in controls numbered roughly five and included TRBV5-6, TRBV5-1 and TRBV20-1.

No antigen has been assigned to these receptors. Source material: blood. These TCRs come from a girl aged 5 to 17 with multiple sclerosis.

The rearrangement uses TRBV12-3 or TRBV12-4 and TRBJ2-1; 8 bases are a match to TRBD1. This CDR3 is built from 15 residues. J was trimmed by 8 bases and V by 1 base; bases with no gene match: 7. Here the CDR3 reads CASSLGRGRRDEQFF. DNA for the CDR3: TGTGCCAGCAGTTTAGGCAGGGGGCGCAGAGATGAGCAGTTCTTC.

The rearrangement joins TRBV29-1 to TRBJ2-7, with 9 bases identical to TRBD1. The CDR3 is made up of 15 amino acids. V lost 4 bases, J lost 6 bases, and 13 bases stayed unmatched. CDR1 and CDR2 (germline): SQVTM, ANQGSEA. Here the CDR3 reads CSVGPQDRGKGEQYF. CDR3 DNA: TGCAGCGTTGGACCCCAGGACAGGGGAAAGGGCGAGCAGTACTTC.

The chain has TRBV6-6 and TRBJ2-5, with TRBD2 identical over 10 bases. The CDR3 spans 16 residues. The germline V gene encodes CDR1 MNHNY and CDR2 SVGAGI (reference sequence). V lost 6 bases and J lost 0; bases outside the gene matches: 7. The CDR3 nucleotides are TGTGCCAGCAGACGCTCTAGCGGGGGTTACCAAGAGACCCAGTACTTC. It encodes CASRRSSGGYQETQYF.

The gene calls are TRBV4-1 and TRBJ2-7; tentatively, D is TRBD1 or TRBD2 (5 bases each). The CDR3 length is 15 residues. V lost 3 bases and J lost 2, with 14 bases in between. Per germline, CDR1 MGHRA and CDR2 YSYEKL. The CDR3 region has the DNA TGCGCCAGCAGCCAGGCCGGGACGGCGACCTACGAGCAGTACTTC. It codes for CASSQAGTATYEQYF.

This clonotype was detected only a few times. The CDR3 here is CASSPGGDGYTF. For the CDR3, the DNA is TGTGCCAGCTCGCCCGGGGGAGATGGCTACACCTTC. The genes are TRBV12-3 or TRBV12-4 and TRBJ1-2; D might be TRBD1 (5 bases). CDR3 length: 12 residues. V lost 8 bases and J lost 6, with 13 bases in between.